This T cell receptor beta chain was recovered during a study of CD8+ T cells in alopecia areata. The V gene lost 10 bases and the J gene lost 7 bases, with 13 bases spanning the gap. CDR3 size: 11 residues. CDR1 is SNHLY and CDR2 is FYNNEI in the germline V gene. Once RNA had been extracted, it was reverse transcribed into cDNA to act as the sequencing template. Profiled with immunoSEQ multiplex PCR; TCRdb holds only in-frame clones, not every one. The sample holds around 60,000 clones, about 40% seen once. Sequenced: NKG2D-low CD8+ T cells sorted from blood. This clonotype was obtained from a human donor with alopecia areata. This chain joins TRBV2 and TRBJ1-2; no clear D. The CDR3 is CATTRLLGYTF. DNA for the CDR3: TGTGCCACCACCAGGCTCCTTGGCTACACCTTC.